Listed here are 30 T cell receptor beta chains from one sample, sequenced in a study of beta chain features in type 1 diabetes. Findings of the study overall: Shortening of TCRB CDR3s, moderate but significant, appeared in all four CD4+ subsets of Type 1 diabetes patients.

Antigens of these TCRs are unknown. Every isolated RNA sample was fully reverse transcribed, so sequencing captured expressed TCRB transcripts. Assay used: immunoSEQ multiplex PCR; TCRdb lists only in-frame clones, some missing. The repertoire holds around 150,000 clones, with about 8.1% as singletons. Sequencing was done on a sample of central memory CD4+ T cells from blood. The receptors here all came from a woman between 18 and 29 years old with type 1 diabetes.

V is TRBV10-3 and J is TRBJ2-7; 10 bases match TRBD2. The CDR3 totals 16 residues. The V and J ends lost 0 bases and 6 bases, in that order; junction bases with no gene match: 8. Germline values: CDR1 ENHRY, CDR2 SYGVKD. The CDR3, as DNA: TGTGCCATCAGTGAGTCGCTAGCGGGGGCTCTCTCCGAGCAGTACTTC. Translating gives CAISESLAGALSEQYF.

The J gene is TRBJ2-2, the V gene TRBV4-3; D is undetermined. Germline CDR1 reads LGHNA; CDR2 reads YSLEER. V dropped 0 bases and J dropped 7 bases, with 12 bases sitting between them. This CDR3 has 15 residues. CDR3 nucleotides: TGCGCCAGCAGCCAAGAGTTCCGGGTCAACGGGGAGCTGTTTTTT. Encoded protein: CASSQEFRVNGELFF.

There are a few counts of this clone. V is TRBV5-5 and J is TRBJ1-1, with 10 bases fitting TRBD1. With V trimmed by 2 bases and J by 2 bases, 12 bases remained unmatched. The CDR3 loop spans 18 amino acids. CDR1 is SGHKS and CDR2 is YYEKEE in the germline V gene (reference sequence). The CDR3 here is CASSFLPGQGTINTEAFF. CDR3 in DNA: TGTGCCAGCAGCTTTCTTCCGGGACAGGGGACCATCAACACTGAAGCTTTCTTT.

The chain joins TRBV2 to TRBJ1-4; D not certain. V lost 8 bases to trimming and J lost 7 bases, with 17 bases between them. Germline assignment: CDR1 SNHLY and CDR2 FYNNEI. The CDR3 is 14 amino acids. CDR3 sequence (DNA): TGTGCCAGCGCCCTTGGTTGGCCTCCTGAAAAACTGTTTTTT. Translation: CASALGWPPEKLFF.

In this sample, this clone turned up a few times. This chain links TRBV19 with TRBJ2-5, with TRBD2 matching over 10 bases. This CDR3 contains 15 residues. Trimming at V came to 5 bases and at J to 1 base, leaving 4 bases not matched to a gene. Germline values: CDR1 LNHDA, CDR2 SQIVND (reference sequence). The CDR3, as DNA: TGTGCCAGTAGTCATGCTAGCGGGAGCCAAGAGACCCAGTACTTC. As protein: CASSHASGSQETQYF.

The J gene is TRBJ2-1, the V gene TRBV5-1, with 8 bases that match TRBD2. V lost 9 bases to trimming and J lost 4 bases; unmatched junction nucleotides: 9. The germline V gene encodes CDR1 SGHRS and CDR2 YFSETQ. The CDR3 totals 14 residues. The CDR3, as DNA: TGCGCCACGGGGCCAAGCGGGAGTTACAATGAGCAGTTCTTC. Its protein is CATGPSGSYNEQFF.

This CDR3 is CASSSRTGLRNEQFF. CDR3 coding DNA: TGCGCCAGCAGCTCACGGACAGGGCTGCGGAATGAGCAGTTCTTC. This sequence joins TRBV5-1 and TRBJ2-1, with TRBD1 matching over 8 bases. The V gene's germline CDR1 is SGHRS and CDR2 YFSETQ. The CDR3 length is 15 residues. With V trimmed by 3 bases and J by 7 bases, 9 bases remained unmatched.

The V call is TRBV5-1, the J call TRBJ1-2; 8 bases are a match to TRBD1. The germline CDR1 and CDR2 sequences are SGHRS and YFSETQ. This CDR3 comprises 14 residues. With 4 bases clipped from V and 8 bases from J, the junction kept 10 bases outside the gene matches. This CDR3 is CASSADQGAGGYTF. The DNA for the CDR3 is TGCGCCAGCAGCGCAGATCAGGGGGCGGGCGGCTACACCTTC.

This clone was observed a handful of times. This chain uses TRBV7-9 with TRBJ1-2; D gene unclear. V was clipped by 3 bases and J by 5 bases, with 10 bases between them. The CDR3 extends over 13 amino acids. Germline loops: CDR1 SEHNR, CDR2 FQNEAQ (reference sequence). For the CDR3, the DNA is TGTGCCAGCAGCTTGCCCGGCGGGTATGGCTACACCTTC. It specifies CASSLPGGYGYTF.

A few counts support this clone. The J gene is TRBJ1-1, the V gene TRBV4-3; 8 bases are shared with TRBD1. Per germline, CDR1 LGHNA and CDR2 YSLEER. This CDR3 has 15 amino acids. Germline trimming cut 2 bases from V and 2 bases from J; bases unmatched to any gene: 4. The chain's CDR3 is CASSQHGQGNTEAFF. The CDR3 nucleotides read TGCGCCAGCAGCCAACACGGACAGGGTAACACTGAAGCTTTCTTT.

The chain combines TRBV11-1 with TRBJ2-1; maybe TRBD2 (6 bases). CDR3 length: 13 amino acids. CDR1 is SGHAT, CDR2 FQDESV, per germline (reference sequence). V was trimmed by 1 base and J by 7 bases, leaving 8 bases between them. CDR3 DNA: TGTGCCAGCAGCTTAGACGGAGGGAATGAGCAGTTCTTC. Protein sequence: CASSLDGGNEQFF.

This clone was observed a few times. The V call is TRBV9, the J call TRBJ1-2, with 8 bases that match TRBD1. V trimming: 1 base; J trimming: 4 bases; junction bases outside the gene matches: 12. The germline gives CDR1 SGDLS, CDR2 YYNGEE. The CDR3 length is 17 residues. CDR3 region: CASSVHSAGGSGYGYTF. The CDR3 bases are TGTGCCAGCAGCGTACATTCCGCAGGGGGCTCAGGCTATGGCTACACCTTC.

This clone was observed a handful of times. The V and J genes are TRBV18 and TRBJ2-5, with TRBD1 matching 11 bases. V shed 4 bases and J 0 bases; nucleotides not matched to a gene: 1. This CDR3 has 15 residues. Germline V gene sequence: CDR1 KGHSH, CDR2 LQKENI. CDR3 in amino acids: CASSLGQGDQETQYF. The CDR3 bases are TGTGCCAGCTCACTGGGACAGGGGGACCAAGAGACCCAGTACTTC.

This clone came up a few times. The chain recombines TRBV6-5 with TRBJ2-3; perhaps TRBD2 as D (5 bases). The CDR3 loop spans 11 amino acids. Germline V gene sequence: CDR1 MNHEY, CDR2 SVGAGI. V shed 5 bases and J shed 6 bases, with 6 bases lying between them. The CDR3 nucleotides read TGTGCCAGCAGTAGAGGGGATACGCAGTATTTT. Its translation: CASSRGDTQYF.

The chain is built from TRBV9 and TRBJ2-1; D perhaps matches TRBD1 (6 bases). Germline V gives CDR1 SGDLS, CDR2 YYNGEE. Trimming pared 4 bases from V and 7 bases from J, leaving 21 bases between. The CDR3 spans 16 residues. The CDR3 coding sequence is TGTGCCAGCAGCTCCCGGGCTGGACAGACAATAAATGAGCAGTTCTTC. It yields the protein CASSSRAGQTINEQFF.

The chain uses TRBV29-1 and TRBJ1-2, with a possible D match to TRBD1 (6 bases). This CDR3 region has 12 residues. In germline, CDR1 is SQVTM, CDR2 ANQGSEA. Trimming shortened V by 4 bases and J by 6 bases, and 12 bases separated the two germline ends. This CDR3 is CSVVLGADGYTF. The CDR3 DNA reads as TGCAGCGTTGTGCTGGGGGCAGATGGCTACACCTTC.

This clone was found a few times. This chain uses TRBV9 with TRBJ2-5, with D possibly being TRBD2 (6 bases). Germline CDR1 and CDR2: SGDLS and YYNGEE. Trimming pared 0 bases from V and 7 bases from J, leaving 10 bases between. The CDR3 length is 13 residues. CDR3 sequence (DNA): TGTGCCAGCAGCGTAGCTAGGGGAGGGACCCAGTACTTC. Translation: CASSVARGGTQYF.

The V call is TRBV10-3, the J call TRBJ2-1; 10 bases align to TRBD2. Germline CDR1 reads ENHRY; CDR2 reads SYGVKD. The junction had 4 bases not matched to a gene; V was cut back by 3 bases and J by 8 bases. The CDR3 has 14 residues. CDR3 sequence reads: CAISEAGGQDEQFF. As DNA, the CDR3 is TGTGCCATCAGTGAAGCGGGAGGGCAGGATGAGCAGTTCTTC.

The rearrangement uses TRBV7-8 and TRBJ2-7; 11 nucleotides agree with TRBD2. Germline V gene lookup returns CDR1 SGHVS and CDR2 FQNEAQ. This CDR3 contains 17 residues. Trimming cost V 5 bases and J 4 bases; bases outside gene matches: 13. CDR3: CASSPKGAGLAAYEQYF. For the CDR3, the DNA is TGTGCCAGCAGCCCGAAAGGGGCGGGACTAGCGGCATACGAGCAGTACTTC.

The CDR3 DNA reads TGTGCCAGCAGTGGACAGGGAGCCGGGGAGCTGTTTTTT. Its translation: CASSGQGAGELFF. The genes are TRBV6-5 and TRBJ2-2, with 8 bases identical to TRBD1. The CDR3 runs to 13 residues. V lost 5 bases to trimming and J lost 6 bases; unmatched junction nucleotides: 2. CDR1 MNHEY and CDR2 SVGAGI come from the germline V gene.

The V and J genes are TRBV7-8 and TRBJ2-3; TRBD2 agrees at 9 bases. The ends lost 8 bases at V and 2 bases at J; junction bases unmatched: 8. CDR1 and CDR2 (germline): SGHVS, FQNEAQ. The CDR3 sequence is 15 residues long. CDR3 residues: CASGSTGLATDTQYF. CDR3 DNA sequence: TGTGCCAGCGGGTCTACGGGACTAGCCACAGATACGCAGTATTTT.

The CDR3 region has the DNA TGTGCCAGCAGCTTATTCTATGAGCAGTTCTTC. Its protein is CASSLFYEQFF. V gene TRBV11-3 combines with J gene TRBJ2-1, with D unresolved. In germline, CDR1 is SGHNT, CDR2 YENEEA. CDR3 length equals 11 residues. Trimming took 2 bases from V and 8 from J, leaving 4 bases between them.

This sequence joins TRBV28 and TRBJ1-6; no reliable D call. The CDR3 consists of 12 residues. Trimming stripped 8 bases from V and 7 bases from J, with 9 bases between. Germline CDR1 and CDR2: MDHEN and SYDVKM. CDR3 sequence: CASEGGNSPLHF. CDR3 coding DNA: TGTGCCAGCGAGGGTGGGAATTCACCCCTCCACTTT.

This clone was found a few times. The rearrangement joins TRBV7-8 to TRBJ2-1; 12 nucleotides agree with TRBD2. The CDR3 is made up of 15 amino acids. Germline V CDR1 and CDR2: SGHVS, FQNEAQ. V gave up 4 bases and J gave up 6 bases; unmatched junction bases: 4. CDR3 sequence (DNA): TGTGCCAGCAGCTCTGGACTAGCGGGGTTCAATGAGCAGTTCTTC. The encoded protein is CASSSGLAGFNEQFF. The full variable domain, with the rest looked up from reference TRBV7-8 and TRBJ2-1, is GAGVSQSPRYKVAKRGQDVALRCDPISGHVSLFWYQQALGQGPEFLTYFQNEAQLDKSGLPSDRFFAERPEGSVSTLKIQRTQQEDSAVYLCASSSGLAGFNEQFFGPGTRLTVL.

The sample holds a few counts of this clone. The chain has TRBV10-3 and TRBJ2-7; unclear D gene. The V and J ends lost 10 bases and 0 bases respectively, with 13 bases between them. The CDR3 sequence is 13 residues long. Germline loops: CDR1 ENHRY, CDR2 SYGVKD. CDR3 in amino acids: CATRDFTSYEQYF. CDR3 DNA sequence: TGTGCCACCAGAGACTTTACCTCCTACGAGCAGTACTTC.

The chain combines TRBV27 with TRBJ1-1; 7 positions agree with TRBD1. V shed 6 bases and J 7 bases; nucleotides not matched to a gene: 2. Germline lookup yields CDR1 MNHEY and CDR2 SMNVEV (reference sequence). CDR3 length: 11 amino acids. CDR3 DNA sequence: TGTGCCAGCAGCAGGGGGTATGAAGCTTTCTTT. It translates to CASSRGYEAFF.

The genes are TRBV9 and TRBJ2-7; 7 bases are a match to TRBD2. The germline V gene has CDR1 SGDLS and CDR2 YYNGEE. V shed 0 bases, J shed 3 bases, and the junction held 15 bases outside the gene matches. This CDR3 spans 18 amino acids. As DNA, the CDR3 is TGTGCCAGCAGCGTAGCGCCTAGCGGAACCCTTTGGGACTACGAGCAGTACTTC. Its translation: CASSVAPSGTLWDYEQYF.

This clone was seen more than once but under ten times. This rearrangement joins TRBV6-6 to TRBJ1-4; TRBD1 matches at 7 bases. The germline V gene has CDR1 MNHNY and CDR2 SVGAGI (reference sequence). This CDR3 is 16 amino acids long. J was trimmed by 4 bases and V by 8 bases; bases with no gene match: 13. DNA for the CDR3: TGTGCCAGCGGGTCCAGGCAGGGGGTCATTAATGAAAAACTGTTTTTT. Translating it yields CASGSRQGVINEKLFF.

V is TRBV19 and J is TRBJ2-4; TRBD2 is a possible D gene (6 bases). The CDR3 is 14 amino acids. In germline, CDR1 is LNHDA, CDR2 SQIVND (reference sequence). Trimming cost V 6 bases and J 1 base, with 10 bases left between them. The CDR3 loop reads CASRLRGAKNIQYF. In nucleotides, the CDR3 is TGTGCCAGTAGGTTGCGGGGCGCCAAAAACATTCAGTACTTC.

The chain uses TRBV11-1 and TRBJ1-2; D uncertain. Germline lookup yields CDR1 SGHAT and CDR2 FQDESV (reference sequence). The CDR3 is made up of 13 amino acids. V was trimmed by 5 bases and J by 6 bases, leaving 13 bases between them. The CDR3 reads CASSPGPDNGYTF. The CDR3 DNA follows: TGTGCCAGCAGCCCTGGGCCGGATAATGGCTACACCTTC.